This record covers a single T cell receptor (beta chain). The source of the sample is a study of cytomegalovirus exposure and HLA in healthy donors. In the PCR, 60 Vbeta and 13 Jbeta primers were used. Clones were read by immunoSEQ multiplex PCR, and TCRdb kept only the in-frame ones, dropping some. The data contain some 93,000 clones, 65% to 85% of them singletons. The receptor's source is a man aged 45-60 years in good health and CMV-seronegative. Sequencing was carried out using PBMCs.

This chain's CDR3 is CASSFGLFQETQYF. The DNA for the CDR3 is TGTGCCAGCAGCTTCGGACTGTTCCAAGAGACCCAGTACTTC. The V and J genes are TRBV7-9 and TRBJ2-5, with a possible D match to TRBD2 (5 bases). Per germline, CDR1 SEHNR and CDR2 FQNEAQ (reference sequence). Trimming took off 3 bases at V and 1 base at J, with 9 bases between the two ends. The CDR3 runs to 14 residues.